This T cell receptor (beta chain) was obtained from a study of cytomegalovirus exposure and HLA in healthy donors. The length of the CDR3 is 12 residues. V shed 3 bases and J 6 bases; nucleotides not matched to a gene: 2. Germline CDR1 KGHSH, CDR2 LQKENI. Whole-study findings and limits: Prediction of most subjects' HLA-A and HLA-B alleles by TCR beta sequences was reportedly accurate. Several V segments, TRBV6-2 and TRBV6-3 among them, could not be told apart and were dropped. TCR beta chains numbering more than 150 were designated cytomegalovirus-associated.

A word on this clone: What it recognizes is unknown.

Vbeta (60) and Jbeta (13) primers were used in the PCR. Using immunoSEQ multiplex PCR, the repertoire was profiled, and TCRdb retains in-frame clones only, with some absent. Of fewer than 200,000 clones listed, over 60% are singletons. This rearrangement joins TRBV18 to TRBJ2-7; 7 bases align to TRBD1. Sequencing input: PBMCs. The receptor comes from a middle-aged man in good health and CMV-seronegative. CDR3: CASSPTGREQYF. For the CDR3, the DNA is TGTGCCAGCTCACCGACAGGGCGCGAGCAGTACTTC.